The 7 T cell receptor beta chains given below trace back to one sample, sequenced in a study of graft-versus-host responses after intestinal transplantation. Antigen specificity for these receptors is unknown. Clones were sequenced by immunoSEQ multiplex PCR, and TCRdb holds only the in-frame ones, with some missing. Among 85,000 to 110,000 clones listed, 80% to 95% were seen once. The source was unstimulated CD8+ T cells sorted from spleen or lymph node cells, collected before intestinal transplant. The source is a human donor who received an intestinal transplant.

The sample holds a few counts of this clone. This sequence joins TRBV10-3 and TRBJ1-3; D gene unclear. With 8 bases removed from V and 4 bases from J, the gap between germline ends came to 3 bases. The CDR3 runs to 10 residues. The germline gives CDR1 ENHRY, CDR2 SYGVKD. The DNA for the CDR3 is TGTGCCATCGGGGGAAACACCATATATTTT. Its protein product is CAIGGNTIYF.

This chain uses TRBV9 with TRBJ1-4; maybe TRBD1 (6 bases). CDR1 SGDLS and CDR2 YYNGEE come from the germline V gene. V gave up 0 bases and J gave up 7 bases, with 13 bases separating them. The CDR3 runs to 15 residues. CDR3 bases: TGTGCCAGCAGCGTAGGGGGGCACCGGGGTGAAAAACTGTTTTTT. Its protein product is CASSVGGHRGEKLFF.

J is TRBJ2-1 and V is TRBV2; D call uncertain. The CDR3 runs 12 residues. V lost 5 bases to trimming and J lost 8 bases, with 10 bases between them. Per the germline V gene, CDR1 is SNHLY and CDR2 is FYNNEI. CDR3 sequence: CASSPPVDEQFF. As DNA, the CDR3 is TGTGCCAGCAGTCCTCCGGTAGATGAGCAGTTCTTC.

The chain couples TRBV7-9 to TRBJ1-1; D ambiguous. This CDR3 has 17 amino acids. Per the germline V gene, CDR1 is SEHNR and CDR2 is FQNEAQ (reference sequence). The ends were cut back, 5 bases at V and 1 base at J, with 20 bases in the middle. The CDR3 sequence is CASSPREGQARNTEAFF. DNA for the CDR3: TGTGCCAGCAGCCCCCGTGAGGGCCAGGCGAGGAACACTGAAGCTTTCTTT.

The J gene is TRBJ2-2, the V gene TRBV7-6; 7 bases match TRBD1. The CDR3 extends over 19 amino acids. The germline CDR1 and CDR2 sequences are SGHVS and FNYEAQ. The junction had 22 bases not matched to a gene; V was cut back by 3 bases and J by 9 bases. CDR3 coding DNA: TGTGCCAGCAGCTTCCCCCGGACAGGCAGCATGAGCAGTATGAGGGAGCTGTTTTTT. Its translation is CASSFPRTGSMSSMRELFF. Combining the CDR3 with reference TRBV7-6 and TRBJ2-2 gives the whole variable domain GAGVSQSPRYKVTKRGQDVALRCDPISGHVSLYWYRQALGQGPEFLTYFNYEAQQDKSGLPNDRFSAERPEGSISTLTIQRTEQRDSAMYRCASSFPRTGSMSSMRELFFGEGSRLTVL.

The chain carries TRBV11-2 and TRBJ1-1; TRBD1 might be the D (5 bases). Trimming pared 4 bases from V and 0 bases from J, leaving 18 bases between. Germline CDR1 reads SGHAT; CDR2 reads FQNNGV. The CDR3 spans 17 residues. CDR3 bases: TGTGCCAGCAGCTCCCCGGGGAGGGGCGAAATGAACACTGAAGCTTTCTTT. Amino acids: CASSSPGRGEMNTEAFF.

The genes are TRBV29-1 and TRBJ2-2; D ambiguous. Germline CDR1 SQVTM, CDR2 ANQGSEA. The CDR3 contains 13 residues. The V end lost 7 bases, the J end lost 6 bases, and 15 bases lay between the germline ends. CDR3 sequence reads: CSATGWMAGELFF. DNA of the CDR3: TGCAGCGCAACCGGGTGGATGGCCGGGGAGCTGTTTTTT.